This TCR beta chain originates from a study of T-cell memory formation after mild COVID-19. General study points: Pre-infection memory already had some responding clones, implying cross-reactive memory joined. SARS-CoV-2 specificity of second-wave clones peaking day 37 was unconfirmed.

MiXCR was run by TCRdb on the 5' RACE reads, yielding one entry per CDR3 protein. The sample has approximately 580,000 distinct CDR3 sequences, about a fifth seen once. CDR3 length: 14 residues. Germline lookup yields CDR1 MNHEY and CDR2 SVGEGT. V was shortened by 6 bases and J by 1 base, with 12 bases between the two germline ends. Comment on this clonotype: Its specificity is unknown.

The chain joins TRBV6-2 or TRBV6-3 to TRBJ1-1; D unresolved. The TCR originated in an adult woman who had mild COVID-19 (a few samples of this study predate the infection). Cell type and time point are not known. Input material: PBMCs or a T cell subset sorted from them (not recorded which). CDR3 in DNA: TGTGCCAGCAGCCTCTGGCAGCAGAACACTGAAGCTTTCTTT. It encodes CASSLWQQNTEAFF.